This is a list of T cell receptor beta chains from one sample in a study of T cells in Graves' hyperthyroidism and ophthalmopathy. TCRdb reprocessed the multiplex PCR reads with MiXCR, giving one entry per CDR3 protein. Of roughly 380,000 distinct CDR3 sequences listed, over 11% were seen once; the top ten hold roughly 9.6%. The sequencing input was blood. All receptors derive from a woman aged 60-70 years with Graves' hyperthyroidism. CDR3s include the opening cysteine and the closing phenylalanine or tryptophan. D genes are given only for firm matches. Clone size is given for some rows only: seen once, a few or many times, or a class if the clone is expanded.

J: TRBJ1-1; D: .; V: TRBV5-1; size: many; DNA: TGCGCCAGCAGCCGGGACAACACTGAAGCTTTCTTT; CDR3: CASSRDNTEAFF
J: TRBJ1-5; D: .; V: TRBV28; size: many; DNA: TGTGCCAGCCGATGGTCGGGTCAGCCCCAGCATTTT; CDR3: CASRWSGQPQHF
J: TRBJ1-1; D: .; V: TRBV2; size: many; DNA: TGTGCCAGCAGCCCAAATTATGAAGCTTTCTTT; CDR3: CASSPNYEAFF
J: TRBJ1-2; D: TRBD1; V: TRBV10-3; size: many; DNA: TGTGCCATCAGTGATCCCCGGACAGGCGCGGGCTATGGCTACACCTTC; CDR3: CAISDPRTGAGYGYTF
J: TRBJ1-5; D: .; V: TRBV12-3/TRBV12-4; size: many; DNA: TGTGCCAGCAGTCATGCTCGGGGGGGTGTTGTCAATCAGCCCCAGCATTTT; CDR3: CASSHARGGVVNQPQHF
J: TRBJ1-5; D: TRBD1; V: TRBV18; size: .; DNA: TGTGCCAGCTCACCACCAGCGGGAGGGGGCGATCAGCCCCAGCATTTT; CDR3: CASSPPAGGGDQPQHF
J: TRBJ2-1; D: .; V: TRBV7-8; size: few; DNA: TGTGCCAGCAGCCCTAGGGGAGCCAATGAGCAGTTCTTC; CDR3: CASSPRGANEQFF
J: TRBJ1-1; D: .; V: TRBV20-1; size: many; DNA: TGCAGTGCTAGAGATCGGCAAAAGAACACTGAAGCTTTCTTT; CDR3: CSARDRQKNTEAFF
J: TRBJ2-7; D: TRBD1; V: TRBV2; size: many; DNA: TGTGCCAACAGTCACGCCGGGACAGGGTCCTACGAGCAGTACTTC; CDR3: CANSHAGTGSYEQYF
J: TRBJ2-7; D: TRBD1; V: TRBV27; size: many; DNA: TGTGCCAGCAGTTGGGGACAGGGCCCCTCCTACGAGCAGTACTTC; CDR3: CASSWGQGPSYEQYF
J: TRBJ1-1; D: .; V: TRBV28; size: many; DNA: TGTGCCAGCAGTTTCAGCGAGGAAGCTTTCTTT; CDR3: CASSFSEEAFF
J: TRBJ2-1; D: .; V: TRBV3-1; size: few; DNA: TGTGCCAGCAGCCTTGGGACTGGCTCCGCTAAGCAGTTCTTC; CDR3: CASSLGTGSAKQFF
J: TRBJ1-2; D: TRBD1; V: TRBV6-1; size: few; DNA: TGTGCCAGCAGTGGCCGGGACAGGGTCTATGGCTACACCTTC; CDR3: CASSGRDRVYGYTF
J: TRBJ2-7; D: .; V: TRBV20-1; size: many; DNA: TGCAGTGCTAGAGATCCCCGGACATCGGACGAGCAGTACTTC; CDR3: CSARDPRTSDEQYF
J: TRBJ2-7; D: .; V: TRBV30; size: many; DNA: TGTGCCTGGAGTGTGAGGGGCCCGACCTACGAGCAGTACTTC; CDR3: CAWSVRGPTYEQYF
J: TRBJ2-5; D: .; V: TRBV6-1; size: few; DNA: TGTGCCAGCAGTCCCTCTGTCGGGACCCAAGAGACCCAGTACTTC; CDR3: CASSPSVGTQETQYF
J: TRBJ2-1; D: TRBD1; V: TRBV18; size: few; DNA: TGTACCAGCTCACCGATGGGACAGGGGACCAATGAGCAGTTCTTC; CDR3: CTSSPMGQGTNEQFF
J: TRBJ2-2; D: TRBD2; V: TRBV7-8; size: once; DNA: TGTGCCAGCGGACTAGCGGGACCTTTCGCGAACACCGGGGAGCTGTTTTTT; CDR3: CASGLAGPFANTGELFF
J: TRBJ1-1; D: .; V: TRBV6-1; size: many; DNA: TGTGCCAGCAGTGCGGGTCCTCAAACTGAAGCTTTCTTT; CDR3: CASSAGPQTEAFF
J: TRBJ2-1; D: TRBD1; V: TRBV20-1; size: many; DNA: TGCAGTGCTAGACAGGGGGCGGACGGCGAGCAGTTCTTC; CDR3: CSARQGADGEQFF
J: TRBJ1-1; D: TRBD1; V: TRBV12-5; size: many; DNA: TGTGCTAGTGGTTCAAGACAGGGGGCTTTCTTT; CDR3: CASGSRQGAFF
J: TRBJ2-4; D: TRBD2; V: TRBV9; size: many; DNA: TGTGCCAGCAGCGTAGCGGGAGGAGCCAAAAACATTCAGTACTTC; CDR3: CASSVAGGAKNIQYF
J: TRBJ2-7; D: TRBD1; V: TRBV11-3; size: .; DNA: TGTGCCAGCAGCACAAGGACAGGGGCCCACGAGCAGTACTTC; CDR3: CASSTRTGAHEQYF
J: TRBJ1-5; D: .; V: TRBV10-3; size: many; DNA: TGTGCCATCAGTGAATCAGGGAATCAGCCCCAGCATTTT; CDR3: CAISESGNQPQHF
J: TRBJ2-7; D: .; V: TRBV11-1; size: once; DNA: TGCGCCAGCAGCTTGCGGCGGGACTCCTACGAGCAGTACTTC; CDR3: CASSLRRDSYEQYF
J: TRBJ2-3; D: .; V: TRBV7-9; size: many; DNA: TGTGCCAGCAGCCCCCCCTCAGATACGCAGTATTTT; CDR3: CASSPPSDTQYF
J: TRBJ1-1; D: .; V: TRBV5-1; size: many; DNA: TGCGCCAGCAGCTTGGCGACGGCGAACACTGAAGCTTTCTTT; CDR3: CASSLATANTEAFF
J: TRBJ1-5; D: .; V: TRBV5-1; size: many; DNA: TGCGCCAGCAGCCCTGGGACATCTTATAGCAATCAGCCCCAGCATTTT; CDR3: CASSPGTSYSNQPQHF
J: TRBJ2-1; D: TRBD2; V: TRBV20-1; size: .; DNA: TGCAGTGCTAGGGGACTAGCGGGAGTTAATGAGCAGTTCTTC; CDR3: CSARGLAGVNEQFF
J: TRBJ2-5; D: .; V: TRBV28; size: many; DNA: TGTGCCAGCGGGAGGTGGCTCACATCGAGGGAGACCCAGTACTTC; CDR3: CASGRWLTSRETQYF
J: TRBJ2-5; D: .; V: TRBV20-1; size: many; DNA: TGCAGTGCTGGGGACTACCAAGAGACCCAGTACTTC; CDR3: CSAGDYQETQYF
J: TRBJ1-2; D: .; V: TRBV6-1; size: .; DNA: TGTGCCAGCAGTGTACCGGGGCCCAATCGCGGCTACACCTTC; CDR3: CASSVPGPNRGYTF
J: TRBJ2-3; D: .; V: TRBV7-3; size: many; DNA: TGTGCCAGCAGCTTTTCCCCAGGCCCCCAGCAGTATTTT; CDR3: CASSFSPGPQQYF
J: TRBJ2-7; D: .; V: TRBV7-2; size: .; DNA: TGTGCCAGCAGCTTTGAGGGCCTCTACGAGCAGTACTTC; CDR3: CASSFEGLYEQYF
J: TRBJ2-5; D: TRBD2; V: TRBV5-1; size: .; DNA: TGTGCCAGCAGCTGGGGGGGGGGGACCCAGTACTTC; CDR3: CASSWGGGTQYF
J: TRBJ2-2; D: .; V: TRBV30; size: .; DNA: TGTGCCTGGAGTGTACGGAATGCGGCTGGGGAGCTGTTTTTT; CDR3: CAWSVRNAAGELFF
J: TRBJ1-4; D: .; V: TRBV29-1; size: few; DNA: TGCAGCGTATCGGGGGCGGCTAATGAAAAACTGTTTTTT; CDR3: CSVSGAANEKLFF
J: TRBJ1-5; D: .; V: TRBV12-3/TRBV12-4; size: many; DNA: TGTGCCAGCACCCAAGGGGATCAGCCCCAGCATTTT; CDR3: CASTQGDQPQHF
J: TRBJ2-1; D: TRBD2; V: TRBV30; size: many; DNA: TGTGCCTCGAGCGGGAGGTACAATGAGCAGTTCTTC; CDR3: CASSGRYNEQFF
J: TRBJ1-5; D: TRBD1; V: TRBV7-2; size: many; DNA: TGTGCCAGCAGCCCAAGGACAGGGGGGTATCAGCCCCAGCATTTT; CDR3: CASSPRTGGYQPQHF
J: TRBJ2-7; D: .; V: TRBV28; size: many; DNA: TGTGCCAGCAGTGCGCTTTGGACGGGTTCCTACGAGCAGTACTTC; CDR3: CASSALWTGSYEQYF
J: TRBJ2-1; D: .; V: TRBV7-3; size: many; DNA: TGTGCCAGCAGCTTAACGGGGACTGGCTTCGATGAGCAGTTCTTC; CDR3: CASSLTGTGFDEQFF
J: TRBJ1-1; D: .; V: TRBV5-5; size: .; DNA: TGTGCCAGCAGCTTGCAGACAGGCATGAACACTGAAGCTTTCTTT; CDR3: CASSLQTGMNTEAFF
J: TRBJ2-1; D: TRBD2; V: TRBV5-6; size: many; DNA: TGTGCCAGCAGCCCGGGACTAGCAAACAATGAGCAGTTCTTC; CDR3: CASSPGLANNEQFF
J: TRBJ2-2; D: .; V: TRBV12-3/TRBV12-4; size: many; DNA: TGTGCCAGCAATCCCGGGGCCCACACCGGGGAGCTGTTTTTT; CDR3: CASNPGAHTGELFF
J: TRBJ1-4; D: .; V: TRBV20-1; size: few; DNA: TGCAGTGCTAGAGATATAGGCGTCTGGACAGCCGCAACTAATGAAAAACTGTTTTTT; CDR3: CSARDIGVWTAATNEKLFF